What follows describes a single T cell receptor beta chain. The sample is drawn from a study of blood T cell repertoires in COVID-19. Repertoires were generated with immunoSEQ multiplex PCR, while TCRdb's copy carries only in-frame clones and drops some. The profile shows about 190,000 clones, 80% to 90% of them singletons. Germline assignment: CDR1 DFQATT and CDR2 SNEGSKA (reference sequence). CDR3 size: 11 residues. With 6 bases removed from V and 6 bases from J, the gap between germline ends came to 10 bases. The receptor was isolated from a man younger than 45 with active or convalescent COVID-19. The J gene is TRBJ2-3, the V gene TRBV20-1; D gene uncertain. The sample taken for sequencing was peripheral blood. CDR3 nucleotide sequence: TGCAGTGCCACTTCCGTGGATACGCAGTATTTT. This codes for CSATSVDTQYF.